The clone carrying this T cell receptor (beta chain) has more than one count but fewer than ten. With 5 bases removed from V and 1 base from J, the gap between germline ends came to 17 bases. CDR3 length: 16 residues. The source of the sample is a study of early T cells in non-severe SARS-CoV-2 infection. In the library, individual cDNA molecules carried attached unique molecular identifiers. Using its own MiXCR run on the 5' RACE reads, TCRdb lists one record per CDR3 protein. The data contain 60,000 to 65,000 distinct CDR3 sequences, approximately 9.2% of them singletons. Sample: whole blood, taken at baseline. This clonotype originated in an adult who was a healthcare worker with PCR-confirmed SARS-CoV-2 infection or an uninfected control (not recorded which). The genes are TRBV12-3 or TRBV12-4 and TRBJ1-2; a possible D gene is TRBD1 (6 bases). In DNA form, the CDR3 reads TGTGCCAGCAGTCTGGGGGCCGTCGGAAATAACTATGGCTACACCTTC. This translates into CASSLGAVGNNYGYTF.